The sequence of this TCR beta chain was determined in a study of T cell repertoires in cytomegalovirus infection (dated by TCRdb to about 2019). Looking at the study overall: The peptide stimulations were aimed at well-studied HLA-B-restricted epitopes as well as recently identified HLA-C-restricted CMV epitopes, whose presentation resists viral immunomodulation. Because public TCR beta signatures pointed to carriage of CMV infection together with the matching HLA type, the HLA type of each donor mattered for the analysis.

The germline V gene gives CDR1 as MNHEY and CDR2 as SVGAGI. The V end gives up 5 bases and the J end 4 bases, leaving 10 bases in the junction not matched to a gene. The CDR3 starts with the cysteine, ends with the phenylalanine, and has 15 residues. The kept DNA is CDR3 alone, 45 bases in frame from the first base. Sequenced on an Illumina HiSeq 1500. TCRdb applied fastp at Q25 and MiXCR to the public reads, then kept only in-frame beta chains. Every CDR3 protein is listed once, alongside the most common genes and DNA of its rows. Within this sample are approximately 100,000 distinct CDR3 sequences, with around 30% of them counted one time only. The ten largest clones capture around 80% of the sample. Study-wide conclusions, independent of this receptor: Carriers of CMV infection plus the relevant HLA type were discriminated by the cumulative frequency of public TCR beta family members in the study cohort and in an independent roughly 340-donor cohort. The ex vivo response was dominated by HLA-C-restricted CMV-specific TCR beta clonotypes, which also provided the single most frequent clonotype in two of eight donors.

The sample's treatment or condition label is to be understood as: in vitro stimulation with specific CMV peptide epitopes to enrich CMV-specific T cells. In regard to this clonotype: The antigen it recognizes is unknown. Base qualities are missing; no much larger clone stands one base away.

The material sequenced was CD8+ T cells from cultured PBMCs, taken from culture after CMV antigen stimulation. The TCR was taken from a human donor in good health (CMV status not recorded). Some clones in this sample may be carry-over from other donors' samples. In this chain, TRBV6-5 is recombined with TRBJ1-1, with TRBD1 matching 7 junction bases. The CDR3 region reads CASSTLGQAFTEAFF. The DNA sequence follows: TGTGCCAGCAGTACCTTAGGACAGGCCTTCACTGAAGCTTTCTTT.